A single sample is the source of the 2 T cell receptor beta chains below, sequenced in a study of blood T cells in healthy people across ages. Primers used in a second PCR of roughly 7 to 12 cycles were a sample-barcoded 5' primer and a J-beta primer mix. TCRdb reprocessed the 5' RACE reads via MiXCR and lists one record per CDR3 protein. Found here are about 1.4 million distinct CDR3 sequences, around 55% of them singletons; the top ten hold over 5%. The specimen was blood. The receptor source for this set is a man between 18 and 29 years old in good health.

V is TRBV10-3 and J is TRBJ1-2; tentative D call: TRBD1 (5 bases). V was cut by 10 bases and J by 4 bases, with 19 bases left in between. Germline V CDR1 and CDR2: ENHRY, SYGVKD. The CDR3 sequence is 14 residues long. CDR3 sequence: CATKDGATGYGYTF. The CDR3, as DNA: TGTGCCACCAAGGATGGGGCCACGGGCTATGGCTACACCTTC.

The J gene is TRBJ2-1, the V gene TRBV3-1; the D is unclear. Germline lookup yields CDR1 LGHDT and CDR2 YNNKEL (reference sequence). V lost 6 bases to trimming and J lost 0 bases, with 15 bases between them. The CDR3 runs 16 residues. The CDR3 DNA is TGTGCCAGCAGTCAACCTAGTCAGAGCTCCTACAATGAGCAGTTCTTC. Amino acid sequence: CASSQPSQSSYNEQFF.